Listed below are T cell receptor beta chains from one sample, sequenced in a study of shared clonotypes between healthy human individuals. Clones were read by immunoSEQ multiplex PCR, and TCRdb kept only the in-frame ones, dropping some. This sample carries about 1 million clones, approximately 68% of them seen once, and the ten largest clones take nearly 1.5%. Material for sequencing was memory CD4+ T cells sorted from blood. Every receptor here comes from a man younger than 30 in good health. Both conserved end residues are part of each CDR3. The order of the fields is V gene, D gene, J gene, clone size, CDR3 length, CDR3 DNA, CDR3 protein. D genes are given only for firm matches. Some rows have no size entry. The others give once, few or many, or a class for an expanded clone.

>TRBV5-4|TRBD2|TRBJ2-5|NA|15
TGTGCCAGCACTTTTGGCCTAGCGGGAGAAGAGACCCAGTACTTC
CASTFGLAGEETQYF
>TRBV2|NA|TRBJ2-3|few|13
TGTGCCAGCAAAACAGATAGCACAGATACGCAGTATTTT
CASKTDSTDTQYF
>TRBV19|TRBD2|TRBJ2-7|NA|13
TGTGCCAGTAGTAAAGAGGGACTAGCCGAGCAGTACTTC
CASSKEGLAEQYF
>TRBV28|TRBD2|TRBJ2-7|NA|16
TGTGCCAGCACTCCGGAGGGTAGCGGGAGTTTCTACGAGCAGTACTTC
CASTPEGSGSFYEQYF
>TRBV6-6|TRBD2|TRBJ2-7|NA|13
TGTGCCAGCAGGAGCGGGGGTGGGAACGAGCAGTACTTC
CASRSGGGNEQYF
>TRBV6-5|NA|TRBJ1-5|NA|14
TGTGCCAGCAGGGACGCAGGGTACAATCAGCCCCAGCATTTT
CASRDAGYNQPQHF
>TRBV27|TRBD1|TRBJ2-7|NA|12
TGTGCCAGCCCTGACAGGGACCACGAGCAGTACTTC
CASPDRDHEQYF
>TRBV4-1|TRBD2|TRBJ2-7|NA|19
TGCGCCAGCAGCCAAGATCGGGGAGGGAGCGGGGGGCGAACCTACGAGCAGTACTTC
CASSQDRGGSGGRTYEQYF
>TRBV18|NA|TRBJ2-7|NA|15
TGTGCCAGCTCACCGGTAGAGGGGGGAGCCTACGAGCAGTACTTC
CASSPVEGGAYEQYF
>TRBV10-3|TRBD1|TRBJ2-3|NA|15
TGTGCCATCAATGAGGACAGGGGGCTCGCAGATACGCAGTATTTT
CAINEDRGLADTQYF
>TRBV6-1|NA|TRBJ2-4|NA|15
TGTGCCAGCAGTGAAGGACAGGGCGGGAGAAACATTCAGTACTTC
CASSEGQGGRNIQYF
>TRBV18|TRBD2|TRBJ2-1|NA|16
TGTGCCAGCTCAACTAGCGGGGGGGGTACCTACAATGAGCAGTTCTTC
CASSTSGGGTYNEQFF
>TRBV7-9|NA|TRBJ2-5|few|14
TGTGCCAGCAGCTTAGGGGCGGGTGAAGAGACCCAGTACTTC
CASSLGAGEETQYF
>TRBV6-6|TRBD2|TRBJ2-7|NA|13
TGTGCCAGCAGATCGGGAGGTGCCTACGAGCAGTACTTC
CASRSGGAYEQYF
>TRBV4-1|NA|TRBJ1-6|few|16
TGCGCCAGCAGCCAAGATTCGTCGACAGTTTATTCACCCCTCCACTTT
CASSQDSSTVYSPLHF
>TRBV18|NA|TRBJ1-3|few|14
TGTGCCAGCTCACCAATCGGCTCGGGGGACACCATATATTTT
CASSPIGSGDTIYF
>TRBV18|NA|TRBJ2-5|few|13
TGTGCCAGCTCACCGGTTTCCCAAGAGACCCAGTACTTC
CASSPVSQETQYF
>TRBV7-2|NA|TRBJ2-3|few|15
TGTGCCAGCAGCTTATTGGGCGGGGACACAGATACGCAGTATTTT
CASSLLGGDTDTQYF
>TRBV19|NA|TRBJ1-4|few|14
TGTGCCAGTAGTATCGGGACCTCTAATGAAAAACTGTTTTTT
CASSIGTSNEKLFF
>TRBV6-5|TRBD1|TRBJ1-6|NA|15
TGTGCCAGCAAACCCGGGACAGGGTACAATTCACCCCTCCACTTT
CASKPGTGYNSPLHF
>TRBV4-1|TRBD2|TRBJ2-2|NA|16
TGCGCCAGCAGCTACGCCGGGACTAAAAACACCGGGGAGCTGTTTTTT
CASSYAGTKNTGELFF
>TRBV18|TRBD1|TRBJ2-7|NA|15
TGTGCCAGCTCACCAATGACAGGGGGCGGGGACGAGCAGTACTTC
CASSPMTGGGDEQYF
>TRBV11-3|TRBD2|TRBJ2-1|NA|16
TGTGCCAGCAGCTTAGGGACGGGACTAGCGTACAATGAGCAGTTCTTC
CASSLGTGLAYNEQFF
>TRBV6-1|TRBD2|TRBJ2-1|NA|17
TGTGCCAGCAGTGAAGTTCTAGCGGGGGCCTCCTACAATGAGCAGTTCTTC
CASSEVLAGASYNEQFF
>TRBV30|NA|TRBJ1-1|few|14
TGTGCCTGGAGTCAACTGACACCGAACACTGAAGCTTTCTTT
CAWSQLTPNTEAFF
>TRBV30|TRBD1|TRBJ2-2|NA|13
TGTGCCTGGAGCGACAGGGGCACCGGGGAGCTGTTTTTT
CAWSDRGTGELFF
>TRBV6-5|TRBD1|TRBJ2-1|NA|15
TGTGCCAGCAGCCTCACCGGGACAGGGTACAATGAGCAGTTCTTC
CASSLTGTGYNEQFF
>TRBV5-1|NA|TRBJ2-1|once|14
TGCGCCAGCAGCTTCCGGGACCAATACAATGAGCAGTTCTTC
CASSFRDQYNEQFF
>TRBV5-6|NA|TRBJ1-3|NA|13
TGTGCCAGCAGCCCAGACAGGGGAAACACCATATATTTT
CASSPDRGNTIYF
>TRBV4-3|TRBD2|TRBJ2-2|NA|19
TGCGCCAGCAGCCAAGTACGAGCGGGAGGGCCCCTAGACACCGGGGAGCTGTTTTTT
CASSQVRAGGPLDTGELFF